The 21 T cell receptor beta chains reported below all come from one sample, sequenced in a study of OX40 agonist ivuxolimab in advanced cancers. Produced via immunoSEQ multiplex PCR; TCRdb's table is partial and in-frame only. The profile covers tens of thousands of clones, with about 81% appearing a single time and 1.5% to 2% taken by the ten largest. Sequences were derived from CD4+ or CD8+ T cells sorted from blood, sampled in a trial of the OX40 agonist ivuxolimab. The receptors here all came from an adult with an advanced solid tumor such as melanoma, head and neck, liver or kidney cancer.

CDR3 nucleotides: TGCGCCAGCAGCTTGGACCGACTATCCGGGCAGTACTTC. This codes for CASSLDRLSGQYF. The chain combines TRBV4-3 with TRBJ2-7; D might be TRBD2 (5 bases). CDR3 length equals 13 residues. Per germline, CDR1 LGHNA and CDR2 YSLEER. Deletions cut 5 bases from V and 9 bases from J, with 17 bases between.

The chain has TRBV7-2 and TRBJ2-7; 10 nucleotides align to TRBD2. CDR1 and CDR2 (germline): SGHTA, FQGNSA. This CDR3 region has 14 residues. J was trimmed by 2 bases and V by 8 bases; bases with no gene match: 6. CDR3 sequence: CASSGLATTYEQYF. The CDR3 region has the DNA TGTGCCAGCTCGGGACTAGCGACGACCTACGAGCAGTACTTC.

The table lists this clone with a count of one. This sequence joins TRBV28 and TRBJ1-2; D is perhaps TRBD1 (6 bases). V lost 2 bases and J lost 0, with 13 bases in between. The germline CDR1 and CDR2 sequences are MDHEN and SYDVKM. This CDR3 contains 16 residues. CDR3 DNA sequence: TGTGCCAGCAGTTTAGGGGGGCAGGGGACTAACTATGGCTACACCTTC. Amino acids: CASSLGGQGTNYGYTF.

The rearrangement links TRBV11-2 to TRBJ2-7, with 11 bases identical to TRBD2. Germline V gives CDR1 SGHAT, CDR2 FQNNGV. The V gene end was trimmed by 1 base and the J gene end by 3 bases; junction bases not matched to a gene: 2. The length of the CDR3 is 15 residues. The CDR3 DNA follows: TGTGCCAGCAGCTTAGGACTAGCGGGGATCTACGAGCAGTACTTC. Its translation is CASSLGLAGIYEQYF.

Here the CDR3 DNA reads TGCGCCAGCAGCCAGCAGCTAGCGGTGTCCTACAATGAGCAGTTCTTC. It yields the protein CASSQQLAVSYNEQFF. This chain joins TRBV4-3 and TRBJ2-1; 7 bases agree with TRBD2. Germline CDR1 and CDR2: LGHNA and YSLEER. The J segment lost 1 base and the V segment lost 3 bases, leaving 6 bases of the junction unmatched. CDR3 size: 16 residues.

The CDR3 bases are TGCGCCAGCAGCCAAGGCGAGGGACAGGGGACGGATACGCAGTATTTT. It specifies CASSQGEGQGTDTQYF. The chain carries TRBV4-3 and TRBJ2-3; 10 bases align to TRBD1. The CDR3 has 16 residues. V gave up 1 base and J gave up 6 bases; unmatched junction bases: 7. Looked up from germline, CDR1 is LGHNA and CDR2 is YSLEER.

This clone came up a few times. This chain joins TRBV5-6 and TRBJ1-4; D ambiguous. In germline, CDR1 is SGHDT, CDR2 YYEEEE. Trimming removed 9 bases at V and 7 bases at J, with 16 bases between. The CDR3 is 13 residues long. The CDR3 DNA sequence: TGTGCCACCAATCCTAGAGAGAGTGAAAAACTGTTTTTT. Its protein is CATNPRESEKLFF. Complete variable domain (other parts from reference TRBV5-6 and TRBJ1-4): DAGVTQSPTHLIKTRGQQVTLRCSPKSGHDTVSWYQQALGQGPQFIFQYYEEEERQRGNFPDRFSGHQFPNYSSELNVNALLLGDSALYLCATNPRESEKLFFGSGTQLSVL.

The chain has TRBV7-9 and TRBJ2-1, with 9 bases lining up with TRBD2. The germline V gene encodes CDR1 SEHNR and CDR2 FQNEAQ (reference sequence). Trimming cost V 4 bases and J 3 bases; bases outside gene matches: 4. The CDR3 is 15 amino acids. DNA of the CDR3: TGTGCCAGCAGCTCACGACTAGCGGTCTACAATGAGCAGTTCTTC. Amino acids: CASSSRLAVYNEQFF.

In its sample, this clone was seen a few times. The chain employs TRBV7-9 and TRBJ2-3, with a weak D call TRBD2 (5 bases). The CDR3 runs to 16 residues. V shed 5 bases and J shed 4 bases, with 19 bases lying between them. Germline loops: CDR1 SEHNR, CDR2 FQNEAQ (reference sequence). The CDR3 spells CASSNKRSGWADTQYF. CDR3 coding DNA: TGTGCCAGCAGCAACAAGCGGTCGGGCTGGGCAGATACGCAGTATTTT.

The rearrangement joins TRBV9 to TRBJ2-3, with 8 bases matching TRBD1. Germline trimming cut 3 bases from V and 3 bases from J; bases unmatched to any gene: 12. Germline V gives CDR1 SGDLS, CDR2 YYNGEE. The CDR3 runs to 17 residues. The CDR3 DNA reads TGTGCCAGCAGCGACCGGCAGACGACAGGGGTAACAGATACGCAGTATTTT. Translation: CASSDRQTTGVTDTQYF.

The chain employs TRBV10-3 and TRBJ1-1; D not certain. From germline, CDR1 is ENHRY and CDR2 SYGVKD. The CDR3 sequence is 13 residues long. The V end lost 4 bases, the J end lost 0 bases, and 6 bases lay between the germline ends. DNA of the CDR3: TGTGCCATCAGTGGGCGCTTGAACACTGAAGCTTTCTTT. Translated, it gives CAISGRLNTEAFF.

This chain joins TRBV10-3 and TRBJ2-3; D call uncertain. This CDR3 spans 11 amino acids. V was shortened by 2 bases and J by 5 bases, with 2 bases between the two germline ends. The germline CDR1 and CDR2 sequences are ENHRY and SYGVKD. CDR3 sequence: CAISEIDTQYF. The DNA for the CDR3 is TGTGCCATCAGTGAGATAGATACGCAGTATTTT.

CDR3: CASSPRTGVSNEQFF. The CDR3 coding sequence is TGCGCCAGCAGCCCCAGGACAGGGGTTAGCAATGAGCAGTTCTTC. The V gene is TRBV4-3, the J gene TRBJ2-1; 9 bases agree with TRBD1. CDR3 size: 15 residues. Germline V gene data show CDR1 as LGHNA and CDR2 as YSLEER. Trimming took 4 bases from V and 6 from J; bases not matched to a gene: 7.

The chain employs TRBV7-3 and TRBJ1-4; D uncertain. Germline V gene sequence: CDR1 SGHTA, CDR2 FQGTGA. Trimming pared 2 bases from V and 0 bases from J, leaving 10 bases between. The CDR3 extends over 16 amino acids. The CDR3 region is CASSLAGPATNEKLFF. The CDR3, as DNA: TGTGCCAGCAGCTTAGCAGGACCTGCAACTAATGAAAAACTGTTTTTT.

The chain's CDR3 is CASSAGEQGRETQYF. Here the CDR3 DNA reads TGTGCCAGCAGCGCCGGGGAACAGGGAAGAGAGACCCAGTACTTC. The chain joins TRBV28 to TRBJ2-5, with TRBD1 as a possible D gene (6 bases). The CDR3 extends over 15 amino acids. Germline-derived CDR1 and CDR2 are MDHEN and SYDVKM. V lost 6 bases to trimming and J lost 4 bases, with 18 bases between them.

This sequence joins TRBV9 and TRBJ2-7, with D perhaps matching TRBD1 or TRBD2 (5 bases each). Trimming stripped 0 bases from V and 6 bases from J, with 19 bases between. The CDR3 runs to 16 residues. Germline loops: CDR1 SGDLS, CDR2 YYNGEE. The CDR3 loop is CASSVGVGPEVGEQYF. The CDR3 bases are TGTGCCAGCAGCGTAGGTGTGGGGCCGGAGGTCGGCGAGCAGTACTTC.

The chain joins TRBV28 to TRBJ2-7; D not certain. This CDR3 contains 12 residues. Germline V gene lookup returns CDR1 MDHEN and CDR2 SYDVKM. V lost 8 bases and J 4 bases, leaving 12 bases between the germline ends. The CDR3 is CASRALEYEQYF. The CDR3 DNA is TGTGCCAGCCGCGCCCTTGAGTACGAGCAGTACTTC.

For the CDR3, the DNA is TGCGCCAGCAGCTTGGTCACCGCTCGGACGAACACTGAAGCTTTCTTT. Protein sequence: CASSLVTARTNTEAFF. This chain uses TRBV5-1 with TRBJ1-1; D unclear. Trimming removed 0 bases at V and 1 base at J, with 13 bases between. CDR1 is SGHRS, CDR2 YFSETQ, per germline. The CDR3 length is 16 residues.

The CDR3 DNA sequence: TGTGCCAGCAGCAAAGCGGCCATTAGTTTAGCCTACAATGAGCAGTTCTTC. It yields the protein CASSKAAISLAYNEQFF. V and J are TRBV7-6 and TRBJ2-1, with D possibly matching TRBD2 (5 bases). The CDR3 covers 17 residues. Germline values: CDR1 SGHVS, CDR2 FNYEAQ. V was trimmed by 5 bases and J by 2 bases, leaving 19 bases between them.

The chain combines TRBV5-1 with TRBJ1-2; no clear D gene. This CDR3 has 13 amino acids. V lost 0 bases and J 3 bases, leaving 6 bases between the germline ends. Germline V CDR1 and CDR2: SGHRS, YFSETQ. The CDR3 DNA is TGCGCCAGCAGCTTGGGGGGTCACTATGGCTACACCTTC. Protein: CASSLGGHYGYTF.

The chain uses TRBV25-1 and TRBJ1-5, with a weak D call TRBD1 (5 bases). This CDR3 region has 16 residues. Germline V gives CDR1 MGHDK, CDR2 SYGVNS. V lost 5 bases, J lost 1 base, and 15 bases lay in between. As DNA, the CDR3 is TGTGCCAGCAGTCCCCCCCCCGGGGCAAGCAATCAGCCCCAGCATTTT. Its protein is CASSPPPGASNQPQHF.